This TCR beta chain was profiled in a study of lymphopenia after photon versus proton radiotherapy. The study's findings and limits: Post-nadir TCR diversity decline inversely tracked overall survival among those who died. Post-nadir diversity loss with photons came from oligoclonal expansion, particularly CD8+ Temra cells. Authors raise, but do not show, better survival with proton therapy.

Remarks on this clone: Its antigen remains unknown.

This CDR3 comprises 16 residues. Germline CDR1 and CDR2: SGHDT and YYEEEE. V gave up 4 bases and J gave up 4 bases; unmatched junction bases: 11. Produced via immunoSEQ multiplex PCR; TCRdb's table is partial and in-frame only. The table shows fewer than 25,000 clones, with about 80% occurring only once. The source of this sequence is a man aged 35 to 55 with gastric cancer. This chain connects TRBV5-6 to TRBJ1-2; 9 bases are shared with TRBD1. Sequences were derived from peripheral blood, sampled from a patient treated with photon-based radiotherapy. This CDR3 is CASSRPGQGLRYGYTF. In DNA form, the CDR3 reads TGTGCCAGCAGCAGACCGGGACAGGGTCTCCGCTATGGCTACACCTTC.